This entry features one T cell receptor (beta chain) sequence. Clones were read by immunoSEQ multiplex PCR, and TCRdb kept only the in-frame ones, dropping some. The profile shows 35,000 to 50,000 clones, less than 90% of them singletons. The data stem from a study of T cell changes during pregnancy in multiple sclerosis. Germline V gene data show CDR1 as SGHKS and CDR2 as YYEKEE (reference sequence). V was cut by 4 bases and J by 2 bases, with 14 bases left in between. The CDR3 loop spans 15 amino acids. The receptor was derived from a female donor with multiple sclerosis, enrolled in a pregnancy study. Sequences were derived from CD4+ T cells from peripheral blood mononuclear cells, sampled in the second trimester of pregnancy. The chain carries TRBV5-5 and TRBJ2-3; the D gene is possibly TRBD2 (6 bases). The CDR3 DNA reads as TGTGCCAGCAGCGTCGGGACTCCGGTCACAGATACGCAGTATTTT. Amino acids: CASSVGTPVTDTQYF.